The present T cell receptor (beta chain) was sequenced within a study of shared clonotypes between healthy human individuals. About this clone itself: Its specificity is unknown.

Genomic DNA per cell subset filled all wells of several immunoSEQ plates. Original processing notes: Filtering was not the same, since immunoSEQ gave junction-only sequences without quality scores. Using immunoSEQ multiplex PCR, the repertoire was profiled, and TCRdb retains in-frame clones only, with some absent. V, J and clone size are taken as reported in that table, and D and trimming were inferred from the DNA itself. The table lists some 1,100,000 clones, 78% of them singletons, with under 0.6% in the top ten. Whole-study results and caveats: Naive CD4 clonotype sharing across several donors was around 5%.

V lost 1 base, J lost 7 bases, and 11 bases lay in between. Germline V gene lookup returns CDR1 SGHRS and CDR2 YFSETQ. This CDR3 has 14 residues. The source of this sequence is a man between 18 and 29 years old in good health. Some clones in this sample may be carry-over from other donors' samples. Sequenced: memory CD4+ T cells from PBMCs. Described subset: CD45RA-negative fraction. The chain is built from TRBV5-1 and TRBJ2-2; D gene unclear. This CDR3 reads CASSLTEVDGELFF. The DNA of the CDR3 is TGCGCCAGCAGCTTGACAGAGGTAGACGGGGAGCTGTTTTTT.